This T cell receptor beta chain was recovered during a study of blood T cell repertoires in COVID-19. At the level of the study: Both acute and convalescent COVID-19 samples were obtained from the United States, Italy and Spain. From T cells, B-cell-depleted T cells, or PBMCs came the material, which was cDNA or gDNA.

Study processing details: Estimation of nucleated cell counts relied on the amplification of reference gene primers. Assay used: immunoSEQ multiplex PCR; TCRdb lists only in-frame clones, some missing. V and J calls and clone size are as listed in that table; D and trimming were resolved from the DNA. The repertoire has about 120,000 clones, 85% of them found once; the top ten carry 10% to 15%. From germline, CDR1 is SGDLS and CDR2 YYNGEE. There are 16 residues in the CDR3. With V trimmed by 0 bases and J by 2 bases, 2 bases remained unmatched. The sample consisted of peripheral blood. The chain links TRBV9 to TRBJ2-2; 9 bases agree with TRBD1. The receptor was isolated from a human donor in a cohort sampled during active COVID-19. CDR3 in amino acids: CASSVGDRANTGELFF. As DNA, the CDR3 is TGTGCCAGCAGCGTAGGGGACAGGGCCAACACCGGGGAGCTGTTTTTT.